This paragraph covers one TCR beta chain sequence. Per the original data handling: Reference gene primer amplification in the assay estimated nucleated cell counts. The table came from immunoSEQ multiplex PCR; TCRdb's copy has only in-frame clones and leaves some out. The V and J calls and clone size are taken from that table; D and trimming were inferred from the DNA. In the table there are 45,000 to 55,000 clones, around 86% of which are singletons. These data come from a study of blood T cell repertoires in COVID-19. Study details: Sites in the United States, Italy and Spain provided acute and convalescent COVID-19 samples.

Germline trimming cut 3 bases from V and 4 bases from J; bases unmatched to any gene: 14. CDR3 length equals 17 residues. Germline assignment: CDR1 SGHRS and CDR2 YFSETQ. Sequencing was carried out using peripheral blood. The sequence was obtained from a man aged 45-65 years with active COVID-19. The chain employs TRBV5-1 and TRBJ2-3; 7 bases map to TRBD1. The CDR3, as DNA: TGCGCCAGCAGCTGGGGGACAAAAGGGGGCTCGGCAGATACGCAGTATTTT. The encoded protein is CASSWGTKGGSADTQYF.